A selection of T cell receptor beta chains follows, all from one sample in a study of cytomegalovirus exposure and HLA in healthy donors. The table came from immunoSEQ multiplex PCR; TCRdb's copy has only in-frame clones and leaves some out. The sample has tens of thousands of clones; 85% to 95% are singletons. The sequenced sample was PBMCs. These receptors all come from a man in his late teens or twenties in good health and CMV-seropositive. The CDR3 runs from the conserved cysteine through the conserved F or W. D genes are given only for firm matches. The size entry is marked missing in some rows and otherwise reads once, few, many or a size class.

D gene: -
clone size: -
V gene: TRBV28
J gene: TRBJ2-7
CDR3 DNA: TGTGCCAGCAGTTTATGGGGGGAGGCAAATTACGAGCAGTACTTC
CDR3 protein: CASSLWGEANYEQYF

D gene: -
clone size: -
V gene: TRBV4-1
J gene: TRBJ2-7
CDR3 DNA: TGCGCCAGCAGCCACTATGTCGGGGTAAGCTACGAGCAGTACTTC
CDR3 protein: CASSHYVGVSYEQYF

D gene: -
clone size: once
V gene: TRBV28
J gene: TRBJ1-1
CDR3 DNA: TGTGCCAGCAGTTTGATGGACAGGAACACTGAAGCTTTCTTT
CDR3 protein: CASSLMDRNTEAFF

D gene: TRBD2
clone size: -
V gene: TRBV30
J gene: TRBJ2-1
CDR3 DNA: TGTGCCTGGAGACTAGCGGGGGGGCGGAATGAGCAGTTCTTC
CDR3 protein: CAWRLAGGRNEQFF

D gene: -
clone size: once
V gene: TRBV11-2
J gene: TRBJ2-7
CDR3 DNA: TGTGCCAGCAGCTTAGTCCCGACAGTCCGCTCCTACGAGCAGTACTTC
CDR3 protein: CASSLVPTVRSYEQYF

D gene: TRBD1
clone size: -
V gene: TRBV29-1
J gene: TRBJ1-2
CDR3 DNA: TGCAGCGTTGAAGGGGGGAGACAGGGGATTAACTATGGCTACACCTTC
CDR3 protein: CSVEGGRQGINYGYTF

D gene: -
clone size: -
V gene: TRBV1
J gene: TRBJ1-1
CDR3 DNA: TGCACCAGCAGCCCGCCCGGACAGGGAGGGCGGAACACTGAAGCTTTCTTT
CDR3 protein: CTSSPPGQGGRNTEAFF

D gene: TRBD1
clone size: once
V gene: TRBV5-6
J gene: TRBJ2-7
CDR3 DNA: TGTGCCAGTAGACGGACAGGGAGGACCTACGAGCAGTACTTC
CDR3 protein: CASRRTGRTYEQYF

D gene: TRBD1
clone size: -
V gene: TRBV6-6
J gene: TRBJ1-4
CDR3 DNA: TGTGCCAGCAGTATACGCGGGACAGGGTATGAAAAACTGTTTTTT
CDR3 protein: CASSIRGTGYEKLFF

D gene: TRBD1
clone size: -
V gene: TRBV11-2
J gene: TRBJ2-7
CDR3 DNA: TGTGCCAGCAGCAGACAGGCAGGGGGTTACGAGCAGTACTTC
CDR3 protein: CASSRQAGGYEQYF

D gene: TRBD2
clone size: -
V gene: TRBV7-6
J gene: TRBJ2-1
CDR3 DNA: TGTGCCAGCAGCTTTGGGGCGGGAGGGCCGACCAATGAGCAGTTCTTC
CDR3 protein: CASSFGAGGPTNEQFF

D gene: TRBD2
clone size: -
V gene: TRBV11-2
J gene: TRBJ2-1
CDR3 DNA: TGTGCCAGCAGACCCGGACTAGCGGGGGTATACAATGAGCAGTTCTTC
CDR3 protein: CASRPGLAGVYNEQFF

D gene: TRBD1
clone size: -
V gene: TRBV5-5
J gene: TRBJ2-7
CDR3 DNA: TGTGCCAGCAGCTCCCCGGGACAGGACTACGAGCAGTACTTC
CDR3 protein: CASSSPGQDYEQYF

D gene: -
clone size: -
V gene: TRBV5-8
J gene: TRBJ2-2
CDR3 DNA: TGTGCCAGCAGGGGTAGGACTTACACCGGGGAGCTGTTTTTT
CDR3 protein: CASRGRTYTGELFF

D gene: TRBD1
clone size: -
V gene: TRBV19
J gene: TRBJ1-2
CDR3 DNA: TGTGCCAGTATCCGGGACAGAAGTAGCTATGGCTACACCTTC
CDR3 protein: CASIRDRSSYGYTF

D gene: -
clone size: -
V gene: TRBV7-9
J gene: TRBJ1-4
CDR3 DNA: TGTGCCAGCAGCCCCTGGAATGAGGACAGTCGTGAAAAACTGTTTTTT
CDR3 protein: CASSPWNEDSREKLFF